The 14 T cell receptor beta chains below were found in one sample sequenced in a study of cytomegalovirus exposure and HLA in healthy donors. TCRdb's copy holds only in-frame clones and misses some; the assay was immunoSEQ multiplex PCR. The sample includes 120,000 or so clones, around 88% seen only once; the top ten take more than 1.5%. Sequencing was done on a sample of PBMCs. These receptors were obtained from a man in his late teens or twenties in good health and CMV-seronegative.

The chain employs TRBV5-1 and TRBJ2-1; TRBD1 matches 7 bases. This CDR3 has 14 amino acids. Germline V lookup: CDR1 SGHRS, CDR2 YFSETQ. The ends lost 3 bases at V and 5 bases at J; junction bases unmatched: 5. The CDR3 sequence is CASSWVQGNNEQFF. Here the CDR3 DNA reads TGCGCCAGCAGCTGGGTACAGGGGAACAATGAGCAGTTCTTC.

The V gene is TRBV5-1, the J gene TRBJ2-1, with TRBD2 identical over 11 bases. The CDR3 loop spans 16 amino acids. Unmatched junction bases numbered 4, after V lost 1 base and J lost 4 bases. Germline V gives CDR1 SGHRS, CDR2 YFSETQ. The CDR3 loop is CASSLLAGGLYNEQFF. The CDR3, as DNA: TGCGCCAGCAGCTTGCTAGCGGGGGGACTATACAATGAGCAGTTCTTC.

This clone was picked up a small number of times. The CDR3: CASSQDIRGLGTEAFF. CDR3 bases: TGCGCCAGCAGCCAAGATATCCGGGGGTTGGGCACTGAAGCTTTCTTT. The rearrangement links TRBV4-3 to TRBJ1-1, with a possible D match to TRBD1 (5 bases). Germline V lookup: CDR1 LGHNA, CDR2 YSLEER. This CDR3 spans 16 amino acids. Between the trimmed V and J ends, which lost 0 bases and 4 bases, there was a span of 15 bases.

This chain links TRBV2 with TRBJ1-3; maybe TRBD1 (5 bases). Germline loops: CDR1 SNHLY, CDR2 FYNNEI. The CDR3 runs to 16 residues. The germline V and J ends were trimmed by 5 bases and 0 bases, with 14 bases remaining between them. The CDR3 protein is CASSIQASSSGNTIYF. The CDR3 DNA is TGTGCCAGCAGTATACAGGCGTCGAGCTCTGGAAACACCATATATTTT.

The genes are TRBV6-5 and TRBJ1-1, with TRBD1 as a possible D gene (5 bases). Germline V gives CDR1 MNHEY, CDR2 SVGAGI. The V and J ends lost 2 bases and 8 bases respectively, with 12 bases between them. The CDR3 spans 13 residues. The CDR3 coding sequence is TGTGCCAGCAGTTACGGGCAGGGCTCCGAAGCTTTCTTT. This encodes CASSYGQGSEAFF.

This rearrangement joins TRBV7-2 to TRBJ1-2; tentative D call: TRBD1 (6 bases). CDR3 length: 14 residues. The V end was cut by 2 bases, the J end by 2 bases, with 9 bases between. Germline loops: CDR1 SGHTA, CDR2 FQGNSA. CDR3 sequence: CASSLNRANYGYTF. CDR3 in DNA: TGTGCCAGCAGCTTAAACAGGGCCAACTATGGCTACACCTTC.

The V call is TRBV9, the J call TRBJ1-2, with 7 bases aligning to TRBD1. J gave up 4 bases and V 3 bases, and 9 bases lay outside the gene matches. Germline V gives CDR1 SGDLS, CDR2 YYNGEE. The CDR3 is made up of 15 amino acids. The DNA for the CDR3 is TGTGCCAGCAGCGGCCGGGACAGCTTACTCTATGGCTACACCTTC. Translating it yields CASSGRDSLLYGYTF.

This chain links TRBV11-3 with TRBJ1-2; 10 nucleotides match TRBD1. The length of the CDR3 is 15 residues. The V gene's germline CDR1 is SGHNT and CDR2 YENEEA. The V segment lost 4 bases and the J segment 8 bases; nucleotides outside the gene matches: 10. This chain's CDR3 is CASSSGTGVPRGYTF. The CDR3 DNA reads as TGTGCCAGCAGCTCAGGGACAGGGGTACCGCGAGGCTACACCTTC.

The rearrangement links TRBV28 to TRBJ2-3; the D is unclear. Deletions cut 1 base from V and 0 bases from J, with 11 bases between. Germline V CDR1 and CDR2: MDHEN, SYDVKM. CDR3 length equals 16 residues. In nucleotides, the CDR3 is TGTGCCAGCAGTTTATCCTACGCCCATAGCACAGATACGCAGTATTTT. Encoded protein: CASSLSYAHSTDTQYF.

The genes are TRBV6-5 and TRBJ2-7; TRBD1 agrees at 10 bases. Germline assignment: CDR1 MNHEY and CDR2 SVGAGI. Unmatched junction bases numbered 0, after V lost 2 bases and J lost 2 bases. This CDR3 is 14 amino acids long. Here the CDR3 DNA reads TGTGCCAGCAGTTACGGGACAGGGGCCTACGAGCAGTACTTC. It codes for CASSYGTGAYEQYF.

The chain uses TRBV5-6 and TRBJ2-3, with TRBD1 identical over 7 bases. V lost 0 bases and J lost 0; bases outside the gene matches: 4. This CDR3 comprises 16 residues. From germline, CDR1 is SGHDT and CDR2 YYEEEE. The CDR3 DNA reads TGTGCCAGCAGCTTGGCCCGGGACAGAAGCACAGATACGCAGTATTTT. This gives the protein CASSLARDRSTDTQYF. The full variable domain, its missing parts supplied by reference TRBV5-6 and TRBJ2-3, is DAGVTQSPTHLIKTRGQQVTLRCSPKSGHDTVSWYQQALGQGPQFIFQYYEEEERQRGNFPDRFSGHQFPNYSSELNVNALLLGDSALYLCASSLARDRSTDTQYFGPGTRLTVL.

The chain links TRBV7-2 to TRBJ2-7; perhaps TRBD1 as D (5 bases). Trimming took off 1 base at V and 2 bases at J, with 6 bases between the two ends. The CDR3 has 13 residues. CDR1 is SGHTA, CDR2 FQGNSA, per germline. This chain's CDR3 is CASSLDRPYEQYF. The CDR3 bases are TGTGCCAGCAGCTTAGACAGGCCCTACGAGCAGTACTTC. The whole variable domain, filled in from reference TRBV7-2 and TRBJ2-7, reads GAGVSQSPSNKVTEKGKDVELRCDPISGHTALYWYRQSLGQGLEFLIYFQGNSAPDKSGLPSDRFSAERTGGSVSTLTIQRTQQEDSAVYLCASSLDRPYEQYFGPGTRLTVT.

The J gene is TRBJ1-5, the V gene TRBV5-1; 7 nucleotides line up with TRBD1. The J segment lost 0 bases and the V segment lost 3 bases, leaving 3 bases of the junction unmatched. The V gene's germline CDR1 is SGHRS and CDR2 YFSETQ. This CDR3 is 15 amino acids long. The DNA for the CDR3 is TGCGCCAGCAGCTGGGGGACAGATAGCAATCAGCCCCAGCATTTT. This encodes CASSWGTDSNQPQHF.

The rearrangement links TRBV13 to TRBJ2-7; no clear D. This CDR3 is 15 amino acids long. CDR1 is PRHDT and CDR2 is FYEKMQ in the germline V gene (reference sequence). Trimming took off 3 bases at V and 0 bases at J, with 12 bases between the two ends. The CDR3, as DNA: TGTGCCAGCAGCTTCACCGGTCTAAGCTCCTACGAGCAGTACTTC. Its protein is CASSFTGLSSYEQYF.